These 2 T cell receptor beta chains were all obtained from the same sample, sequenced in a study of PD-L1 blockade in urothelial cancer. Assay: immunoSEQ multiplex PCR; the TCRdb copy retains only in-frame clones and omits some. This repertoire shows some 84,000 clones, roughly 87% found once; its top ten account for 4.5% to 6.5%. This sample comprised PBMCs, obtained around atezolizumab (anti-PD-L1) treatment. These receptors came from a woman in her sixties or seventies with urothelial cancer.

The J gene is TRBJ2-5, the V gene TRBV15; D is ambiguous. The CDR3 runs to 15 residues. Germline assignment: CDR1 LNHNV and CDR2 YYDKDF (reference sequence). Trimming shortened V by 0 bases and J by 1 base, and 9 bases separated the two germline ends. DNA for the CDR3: TGTGCCACCAGCAGAGATTACAGCCGCCAAGAGACCCAGTACTTC. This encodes CATSRDYSRQETQYF.

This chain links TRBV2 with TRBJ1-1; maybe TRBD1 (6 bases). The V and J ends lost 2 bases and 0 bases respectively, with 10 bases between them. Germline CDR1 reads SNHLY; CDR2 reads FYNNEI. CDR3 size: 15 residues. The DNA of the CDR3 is TGTGCCAGCAGTGAATTAGGGGGAATGAACACTGAAGCTTTCTTT. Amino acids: CASSELGGMNTEAFF.